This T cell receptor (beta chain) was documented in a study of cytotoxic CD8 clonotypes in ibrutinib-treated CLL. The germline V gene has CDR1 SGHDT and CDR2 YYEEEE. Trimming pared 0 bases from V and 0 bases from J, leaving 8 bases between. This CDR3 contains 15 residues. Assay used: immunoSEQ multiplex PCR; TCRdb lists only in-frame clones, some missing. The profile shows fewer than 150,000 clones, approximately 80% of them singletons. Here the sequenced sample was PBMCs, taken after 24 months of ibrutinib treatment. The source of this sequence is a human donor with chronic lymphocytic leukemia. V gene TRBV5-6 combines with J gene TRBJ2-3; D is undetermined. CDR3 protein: CASSLDGPSTDTQYF. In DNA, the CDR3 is TGTGCCAGCAGCTTGGACGGCCCTAGCACAGATACGCAGTATTTT.